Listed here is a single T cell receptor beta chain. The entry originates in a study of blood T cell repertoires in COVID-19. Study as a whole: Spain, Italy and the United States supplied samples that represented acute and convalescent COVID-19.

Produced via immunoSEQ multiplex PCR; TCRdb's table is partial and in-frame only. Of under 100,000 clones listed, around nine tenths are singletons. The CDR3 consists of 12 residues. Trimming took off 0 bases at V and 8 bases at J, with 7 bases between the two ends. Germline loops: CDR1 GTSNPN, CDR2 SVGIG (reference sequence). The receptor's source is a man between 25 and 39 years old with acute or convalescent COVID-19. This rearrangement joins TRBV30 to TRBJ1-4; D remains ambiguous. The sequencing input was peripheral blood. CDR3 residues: CAWSVLREKLFF. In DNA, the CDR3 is TGTGCCTGGAGTGTCTTGCGCGAAAAACTGTTTTTT.